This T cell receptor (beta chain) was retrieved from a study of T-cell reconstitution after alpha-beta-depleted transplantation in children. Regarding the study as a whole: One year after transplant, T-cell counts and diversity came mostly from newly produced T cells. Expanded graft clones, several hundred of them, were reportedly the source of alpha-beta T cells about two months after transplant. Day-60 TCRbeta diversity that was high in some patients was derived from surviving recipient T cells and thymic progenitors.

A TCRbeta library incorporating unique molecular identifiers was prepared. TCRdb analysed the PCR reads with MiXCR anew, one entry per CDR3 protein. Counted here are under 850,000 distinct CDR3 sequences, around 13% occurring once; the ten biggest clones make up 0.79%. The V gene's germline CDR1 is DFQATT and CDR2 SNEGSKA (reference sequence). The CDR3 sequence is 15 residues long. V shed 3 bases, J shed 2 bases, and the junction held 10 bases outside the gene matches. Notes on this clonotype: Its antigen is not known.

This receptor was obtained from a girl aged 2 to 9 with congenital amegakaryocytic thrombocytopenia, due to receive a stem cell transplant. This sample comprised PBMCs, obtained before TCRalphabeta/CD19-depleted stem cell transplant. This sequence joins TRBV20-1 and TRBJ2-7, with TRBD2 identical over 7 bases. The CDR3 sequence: CSASSGREKAYEQYF. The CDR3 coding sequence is TGCAGTGCTAGTTCCGGGCGGGAGAAGGCCTACGAGCAGTACTTC.